The 10 T cell receptor beta chains below all came from one sample that was sequenced in a study of shared clonotypes between healthy human individuals. Sequencing was performed with immunoSEQ multiplex PCR; in TCRdb, only in-frame clones are kept and a portion is missing. The table lists about 700,000 clones, around 67% of them singletons, with over 1.5% in the top ten. Input material: memory CD4+ T cells sorted from blood. Sample subset: CD45RA-negative fraction. The receptors come from a woman under 40 in good health.

The CDR3 DNA reads as TGTGCCAGCAGCTCCGCCCGGGGGGGAGGGGTGCCCCAGCATTTT. Residues: CASSSARGGGVPQHF. V usage is TRBV6-1 and J usage is TRBJ1-5; possibly TRBD1 for D (5 bases). The CDR3 is 15 residues long. Germline V CDR1 and CDR2: MNHNS, SASEGT. V was cut by 6 bases and J by 9 bases, with 21 bases left in between.

This clone was counted between two and nine times. The chain uses TRBV11-2 and TRBJ2-2; the match to TRBD2 covers 11 bases. With V trimmed by 3 bases and J by 7 bases, 4 bases remained unmatched. The germline V gene encodes CDR1 SGHAT and CDR2 FQNNGV. CDR3 size: 15 residues. In DNA form, the CDR3 reads TGTGCCAGCAGCTTTACTAGCGGGAGTGGCGGGGAGCTGTTTTTT. Translated: CASSFTSGSGGELFF.

The chain uses TRBV19 and TRBJ1-5; possible D gene TRBD1, 5 bases. CDR1 and CDR2 from the germline V gene are LNHDA and SQIVND (reference sequence). This CDR3 has 15 residues. V shed 5 bases and J shed 4 bases, with 15 bases lying between them. CDR3 DNA: TGTGCCAGTAGTGCCACGTACAGGCTGAATCAGCCCCAGCATTTT. Amino acids: CASSATYRLNQPQHF.

V is TRBV7-2 and J is TRBJ2-1, with D hard to call. Germline V gene data show CDR1 as SGHTA and CDR2 as FQGNSA. Between the trimmed V and J ends, which lost 5 bases and 6 bases, there was a span of 11 bases. The CDR3 covers 13 residues. CDR3 sequence (DNA): TGTGCCAGCAGCGGACGGGCCGCCAATGAGCAGTTCTTC. Its translation is CASSGRAANEQFF.

The CDR3 DNA reads as TGTGCCTGGAGCAACCGGGACAGGGCCCGAGAGCAGTTCTTC. This sequence encodes CAWSNRDRAREQFF. The chain recombines TRBV30 with TRBJ2-1, with 9 bases matching TRBD1. Germline V lookup: CDR1 GTSNPN, CDR2 SVGIG (reference sequence). This CDR3 is 14 amino acids long. V shed 3 bases and J 10 bases; nucleotides not matched to a gene: 10.

The CDR3 loop is CASSLKGGGGKQFF. CDR3 nucleotide sequence: TGTGCCAGCAGCTTAAAGGGAGGGGGCGGTAAGCAGTTCTTC. The V call is TRBV7-9, the J call TRBJ2-1; tentatively, D is TRBD1 or TRBD2 (7 bases each). The CDR3 extends over 14 amino acids. Per the germline V gene, CDR1 is SEHNR and CDR2 is FQNEAQ (reference sequence). Trimming took off 2 bases at V and 11 bases at J, with 16 bases between the two ends.

This rearrangement joins TRBV11-2 to TRBJ1-3, with a tentative D call TRBD1 (6 bases). The germline CDR1 and CDR2 sequences are SGHAT and FQNNGV. V dropped 3 bases and J dropped 4 bases, with 10 bases sitting between them. This CDR3 is built from 14 residues. CDR3 loop: CASSFGGLGNTIYF. The DNA of the CDR3 is TGTGCCAGCAGCTTCGGGGGGCTCGGAAACACCATATATTTT.

This clone was counted between two and nine times. The rearrangement joins TRBV5-1 to TRBJ2-7; TRBD2 matches 7 bases. There are 16 residues in the CDR3. V dropped 0 bases and J dropped 1; count of bases not matched to a gene: 7. Germline V gives CDR1 SGHRS, CDR2 YFSETQ. DNA for the CDR3: TGCGCCAGCAGCTTGGCTGTAGCGGGCGGATCCTACGAGCAGTACTTC. Residues: CASSLAVAGGSYEQYF.

V gene TRBV4-2 combines with J gene TRBJ2-7, with 11 bases that match TRBD2. The V segment lost 4 bases and the J segment 2 bases; nucleotides outside the gene matches: 4. CDR3 length: 15 residues. Germline CDR1 and CDR2: LGHNA and YNFKEQ. Here the CDR3 DNA reads TGTGCCAGCAGCCTACGACTAGCGGGAACCTACGAGCAGTACTTC. As protein: CASSLRLAGTYEQYF.

The rearrangement uses TRBV6-1 and TRBJ2-7; 7 bases are shared with TRBD1. CDR1 is MNHNS, CDR2 SASEGT, per germline. The CDR3 length is 14 residues. V trimming: 6 bases; J trimming: 1 base; junction bases outside the gene matches: 6. The CDR3: CASRPYRGSYEQYF. DNA of the CDR3: TGTGCCAGCAGGCCTTACAGGGGATCCTACGAGCAGTACTTC.